The 8 T cell receptor beta chains below all came from one sample that was sequenced in a study of regulatory T cells in long-lasting Graves disease. Described time point: persistent/refractory GD, antithyroid drugs over 5 years with positive TRAb. RNA isolated from PBMCs was used to make the TCR library. Both iRepertoire HTBI primers and Arm-PCR of CDR3 regions were used to build the TCR beta libraries. From the multiplex PCR reads, TCRdb called clonotypes with MiXCR, one entry per CDR3 protein. There are roughly 430,000 distinct CDR3 sequences in the sample; around 23% occur only once, and roughly an eighth lies in the top ten. The sample was peripheral blood mononuclear cells (PBMCs), taken when the disease was refractory, from a patient treated with antithyroid drugs. The receptors shown here come from a female donor with Graves disease.

This clonotype was observed a handful of times. V usage is TRBV18 and J usage is TRBJ2-7; D might be TRBD1 or TRBD2, each matching 5 bases. Trimming took 3 bases from V and 3 from J, leaving 15 bases between them. CDR3 length: 15 amino acids. Per germline, CDR1 KGHSH and CDR2 LQKENI. The DNA for the CDR3 is TGTGCCAGCTCACCGGGACGGGACGAGGTCTACGAGCAGTACTTC. Its translation: CASSPGRDEVYEQYF.

This clonotype was detected only a few times. The V and J genes are TRBV18 and TRBJ1-5; D is unresolved. Between the trimmed V and J ends, which lost 6 bases and 0 bases, there was a span of 12 bases. The CDR3 covers 15 residues. The germline V gene has CDR1 KGHSH and CDR2 LQKENI. The DNA of the CDR3 is TGTGCCAGCTCCGGGGAGCAGTATAGCAATCAGCCCCAGCATTTT. Translated, it gives CASSGEQYSNQPQHF.

This clonotype was recorded many times. This sequence joins TRBV12-3 or TRBV12-4 and TRBJ2-2, with TRBD2 as a possible D gene (5 bases). V lost 10 bases and J lost 6, with 15 bases in between. CDR3 size: 13 residues. The CDR3 region has the DNA TGTGCCACCGGGAAGTCACAGTCCGGGGAGCTGTTTTTT. Protein product: CATGKSQSGELFF.

The chain carries TRBV12-3 or TRBV12-4 and TRBJ2-1; 11 bases are shared with TRBD2. J gave up 8 bases and V 2 bases, and 2 bases lay outside the gene matches. This CDR3 has 14 residues. The CDR3 DNA sequence: TGTGCCAGCAGTTTACTAGCGGGAGGATATGAGCAGTTCTTC. Translating gives CASSLLAGGYEQFF.

This chain links TRBV7-9 with TRBJ2-6, with a tentative D call TRBD2 (5 bases). CDR1 is SEHNR and CDR2 is FQNEAQ in the germline V gene (reference sequence). V was shortened by 5 bases and J by 2 bases, with 10 bases between the two germline ends. The CDR3 has 15 amino acids. Here the CDR3 reads CASSPPGTGANVLTF. The CDR3 bases are TGTGCCAGCAGCCCTCCGGGGACTGGGGCCAACGTCCTGACTTTC. Supplemented by reference TRBV7-9 and TRBJ2-6, the full variable domain reads DTGVSQNPRHKITKRGQNVTFRCDPISEHNRLYWYRQTLGQGPEFLTYFQNEAQLEKSRLLSDRFSAERPKGSFSTLEIQRTEQGDSAMYLCASSPPGTGANVLTFGAGSRLTVL.

The chain combines TRBV14 with TRBJ2-5, with 8 nucleotides matching TRBD2. CDR1 and CDR2 from the germline V gene are SGHDN and FVKESK. The CDR3 runs 15 residues. The ends lost 3 bases at V and 4 bases at J; junction bases unmatched: 7. CDR3: CASSQLGAGGETQYF. The CDR3 DNA is TGTGCCAGCAGCCAGCTCGGGGCGGGAGGAGAGACCCAGTACTTC.

This clonotype has a handful of counts. A read error is possible here, since a much larger clone lies one base away. This chain joins TRBV10-3 and TRBJ2-7; D call uncertain. This CDR3 spans 13 amino acids. Germline CDR1 and CDR2: ENHRY and SYGVKD. Between the trimmed V and J ends, which lost 10 bases and 3 bases, there was a span of 16 bases. The CDR3 here is CATAAVGLYEQYF. CDR3 in DNA: TGTGCCACCGCTGCCGTTGGGCTCTACGAGCAGTACTTC.

This clonotype was recorded at least ten times. This rearrangement joins TRBV27 to TRBJ1-5; D is possibly TRBD1 (5 bases). CDR3 length equals 20 residues. CDR1 and CDR2 from the germline V gene are MNHEY and SMNVEV (reference sequence). With 4 bases removed from V and 0 bases from J, the gap between germline ends came to 25 bases. The CDR3 protein is CASSSQADGALGPSNQPQHF. The CDR3 region has the DNA TGTGCCAGCAGTTCCCAGGCCGATGGGGCCCTGGGACCTAGCAATCAGCCCCAGCATTTT.